Each of the 6 T cell receptor beta chains below was sequenced from the same sample in a study of shared clonotypes between healthy human individuals. Libraries were prepared by immunoSEQ multiplex PCR; TCRdb keeps only in-frame clonotypes and omits some of them. The sample holds some 2,500,000 clones, roughly 92% seen once. Sequenced input: naive CD4+ T cells from PBMCs. Subset noted: CD45RA+ positively selected. Every receptor here comes from a man between 18 and 29 years old in good health. Some clones in this sample may be carry-over from other donors' samples.

This chain uses TRBV4-1 with TRBJ2-3; unclear D gene. Trimming left V 0 bases short and J 0 bases short, with 13 bases between. The CDR3 is 17 residues long. Germline V gives CDR1 MGHRA, CDR2 YSYEKL. The CDR3 DNA reads as TGCGCCAGCAGCCAAGATCACCCTCCCCTTAGCACAGATACGCAGTATTTT. The encoded protein is CASSQDHPPLSTDTQYF.

The V and J genes are TRBV7-9 and TRBJ1-2, with D possibly matching TRBD1 (6 bases). V shed 2 bases and J shed 0 bases, with 16 bases lying between them. Germline assignment: CDR1 SEHNR and CDR2 FQNEAQ (reference sequence). CDR3 length: 17 residues. The CDR3 DNA reads as TGTGCCAGCAGCTTATCTTTTGCAGGGGCCTCTAACTATGGCTACACCTTC. Protein: CASSLSFAGASNYGYTF.

The chain carries TRBV10-1 and TRBJ2-2; TRBD2 is a possible D gene (6 bases). The CDR3 is made up of 16 amino acids. The V end lost 0 bases, the J end lost 3 bases, and 11 bases lay between the germline ends. Looked up from germline, CDR1 is WNHNN and CDR2 is SYGVQD (reference sequence). The CDR3 protein is CASSESRLEDTGELFF. In DNA, the CDR3 is TGCGCCAGCAGTGAGTCCCGACTAGAAGACACCGGGGAGCTGTTTTTT.

This clone was seen once. The sample has other DNA sequences that encode this CDR3 too. The chain combines TRBV5-1 with TRBJ2-3; D is uncertain. Trimming removed 4 bases from V and 1 base from J, with 7 bases in between. The germline V gene encodes CDR1 SGHRS and CDR2 YFSETQ. This CDR3 has 13 amino acids. Here the CDR3 DNA reads TGCGCCAGCAGCGTACCGGGCACAGATACGCAGTATTTT. Amino acids: CASSVPGTDTQYF.

This rearrangement joins TRBV5-1 to TRBJ1-2; D possibly corresponds to TRBD1 (5 bases). Germline V gene data show CDR1 as SGHRS and CDR2 as YFSETQ. V lost 0 bases and J 3 bases, leaving 15 bases between the germline ends. The CDR3 runs 16 residues. The CDR3 DNA sequence: TGCGCCAGCAGCTTGGTGTCAGGGAGGGAGGACTATGGCTACACCTTC. Protein sequence: CASSLVSGREDYGYTF.

The chain has TRBV11-2 and TRBJ2-2; 8 bases map to TRBD1. The CDR3 is 18 amino acids. The germline CDR1 and CDR2 sequences are SGHAT and FQNNGV. J was trimmed by 0 bases and V by 5 bases; bases with no gene match: 11. The CDR3 DNA sequence: TGTGCCAGCAGCACCAACCGCCGGACAGGGTCGAACACCGGGGAGCTGTTTTTT. It specifies CASSTNRRTGSNTGELFF.